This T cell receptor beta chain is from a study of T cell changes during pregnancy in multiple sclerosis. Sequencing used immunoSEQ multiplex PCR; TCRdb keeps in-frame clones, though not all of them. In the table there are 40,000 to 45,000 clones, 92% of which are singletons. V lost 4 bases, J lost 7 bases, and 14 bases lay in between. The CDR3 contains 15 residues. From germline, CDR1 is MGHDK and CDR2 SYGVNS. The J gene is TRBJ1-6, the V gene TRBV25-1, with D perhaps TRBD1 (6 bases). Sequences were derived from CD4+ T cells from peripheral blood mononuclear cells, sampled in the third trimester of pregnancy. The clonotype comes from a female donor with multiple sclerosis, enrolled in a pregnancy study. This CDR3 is CASSAGANNNSPLHF. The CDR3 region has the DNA TGTGCCAGCAGTGCAGGGGCCAATAACAATTCACCCCTCCACTTT.